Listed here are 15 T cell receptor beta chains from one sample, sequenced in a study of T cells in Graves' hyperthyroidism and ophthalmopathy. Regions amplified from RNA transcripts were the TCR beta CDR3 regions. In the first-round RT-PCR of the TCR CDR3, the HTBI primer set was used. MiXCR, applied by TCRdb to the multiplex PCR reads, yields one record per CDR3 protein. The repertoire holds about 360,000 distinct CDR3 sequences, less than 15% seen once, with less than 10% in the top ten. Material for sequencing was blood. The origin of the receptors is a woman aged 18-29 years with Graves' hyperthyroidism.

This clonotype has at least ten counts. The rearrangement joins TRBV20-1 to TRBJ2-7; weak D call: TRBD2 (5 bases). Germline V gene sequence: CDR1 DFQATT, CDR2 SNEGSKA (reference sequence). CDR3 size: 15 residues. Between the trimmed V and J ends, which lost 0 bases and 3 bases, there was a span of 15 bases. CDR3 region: CSARDLRTALYEQYF. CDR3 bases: TGCAGTGCTAGAGATCTTAGGACTGCCCTCTACGAGCAGTACTTC.

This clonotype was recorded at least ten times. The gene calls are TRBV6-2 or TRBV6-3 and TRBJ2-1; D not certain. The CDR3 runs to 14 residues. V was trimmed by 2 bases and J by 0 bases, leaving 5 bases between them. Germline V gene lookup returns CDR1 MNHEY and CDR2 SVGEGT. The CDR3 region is CASSYLSSYNEQFF. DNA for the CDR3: TGTGCCAGCAGTTACCTTAGCTCCTACAATGAGCAGTTCTTC.

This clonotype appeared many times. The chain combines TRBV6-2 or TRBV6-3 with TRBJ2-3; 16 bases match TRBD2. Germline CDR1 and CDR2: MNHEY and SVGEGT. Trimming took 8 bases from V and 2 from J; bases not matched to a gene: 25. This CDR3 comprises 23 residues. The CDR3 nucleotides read TGTGCCAGCCCCCCTTGGGCCTCCGGGACTAGCGGGAGGGCCGAGAAGTCCACAGATACGCAGTATTTT. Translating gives CASPPWASGTSGRAEKSTDTQYF.

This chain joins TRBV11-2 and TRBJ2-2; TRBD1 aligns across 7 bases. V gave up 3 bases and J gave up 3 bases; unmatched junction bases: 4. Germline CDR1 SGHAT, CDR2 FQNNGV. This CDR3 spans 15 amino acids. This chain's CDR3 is CASSFGTEYTGELFF. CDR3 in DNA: TGTGCCAGCAGCTTCGGGACAGAATACACCGGGGAGCTGTTTTTT.

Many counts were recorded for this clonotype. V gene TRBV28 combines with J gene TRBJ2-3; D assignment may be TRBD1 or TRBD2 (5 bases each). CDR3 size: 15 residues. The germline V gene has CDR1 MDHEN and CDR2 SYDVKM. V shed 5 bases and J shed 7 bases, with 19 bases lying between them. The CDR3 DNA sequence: TGTGCCAGCAGTAATTCCGGGACCTCAGGAAATACGCAGTATTTT. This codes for CASSNSGTSGNTQYF. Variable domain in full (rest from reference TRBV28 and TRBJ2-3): DVKVTQSSRYLVKRTGEKVFLECVQDMDHENMFWYRQDPGLGLRLIYFSYDVKMKEKGDIPEGYSVSREKKERFSLILESASTNQTSMYLCASSNSGTSGNTQYFGPGTRLTVL.

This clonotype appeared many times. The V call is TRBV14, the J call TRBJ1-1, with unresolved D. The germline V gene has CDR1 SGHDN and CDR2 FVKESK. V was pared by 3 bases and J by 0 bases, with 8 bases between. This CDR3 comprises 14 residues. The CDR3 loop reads CASSQRTMNTEAFF. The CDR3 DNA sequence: TGTGCCAGCAGCCAGAGGACGATGAACACTGAAGCTTTCTTT.

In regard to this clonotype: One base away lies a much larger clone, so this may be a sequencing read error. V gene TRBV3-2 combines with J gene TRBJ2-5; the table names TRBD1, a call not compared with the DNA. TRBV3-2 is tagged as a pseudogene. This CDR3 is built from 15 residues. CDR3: CASSRANGPRGTQYF. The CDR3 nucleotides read TGTGCCAGCAGCCGAGCCAACGGCCCCCGGGGGACCCAGTACTTC.

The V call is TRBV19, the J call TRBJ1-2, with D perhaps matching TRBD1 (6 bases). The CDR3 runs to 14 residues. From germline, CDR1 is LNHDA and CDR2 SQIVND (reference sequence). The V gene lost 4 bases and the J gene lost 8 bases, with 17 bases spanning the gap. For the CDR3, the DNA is TGTGCCAGTAGTAAGGCCCGGGACACCGAGGGCTACACCTTC. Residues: CASSKARDTEGYTF.

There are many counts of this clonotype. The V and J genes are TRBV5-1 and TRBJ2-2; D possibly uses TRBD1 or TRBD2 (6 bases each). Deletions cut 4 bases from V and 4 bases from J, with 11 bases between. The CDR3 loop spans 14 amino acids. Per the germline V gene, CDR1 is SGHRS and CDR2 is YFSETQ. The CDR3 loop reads CASSGGDTTGELFF. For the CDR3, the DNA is TGCGCCAGCAGCGGCGGGGACACCACCGGGGAGCTGTTTTTT.

CDR3 residues: CASSQEGILAKNIQYF. The CDR3 nucleotides read TGCGCCAGCAGCCAAGAGGGGATCCTAGCCAAAAACATTCAGTACTTC. The chain carries TRBV4-1 and TRBJ2-4; D gene unclear. CDR1 and CDR2 from the germline V gene are MGHRA and YSYEKL. V was shortened by 0 bases and J by 0 bases, with 9 bases between the two germline ends. CDR3 size: 16 residues.

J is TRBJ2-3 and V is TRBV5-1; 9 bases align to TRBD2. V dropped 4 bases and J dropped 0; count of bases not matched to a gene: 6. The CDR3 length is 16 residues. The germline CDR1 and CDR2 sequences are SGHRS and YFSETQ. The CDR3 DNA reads TGCGCCAGCAGCCAACTGACTAGCGGTAGCACAGATACGCAGTATTTT. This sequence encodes CASSQLTSGSTDTQYF.

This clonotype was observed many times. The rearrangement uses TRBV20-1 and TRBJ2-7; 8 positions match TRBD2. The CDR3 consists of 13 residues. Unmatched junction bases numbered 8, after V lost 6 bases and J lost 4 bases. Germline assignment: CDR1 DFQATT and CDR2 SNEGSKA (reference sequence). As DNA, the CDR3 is TGCAGTGCACGAAGCGGGAGAAGGTACGAGCAGTACTTC. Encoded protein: CSARSGRRYEQYF.

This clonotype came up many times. CDR3 region: CASGIGTVNTEAFF. The CDR3 region has the DNA TGTGCCAGCGGGATAGGGACAGTGAACACTGAAGCTTTCTTT. The rearrangement links TRBV2 to TRBJ1-1, with 7 nucleotides matching TRBD1. This CDR3 spans 14 amino acids. Losses at the gene ends were 8 bases for V and 0 bases for J; bases not matched to a gene: 6. Germline lookup yields CDR1 SNHLY and CDR2 FYNNEI.

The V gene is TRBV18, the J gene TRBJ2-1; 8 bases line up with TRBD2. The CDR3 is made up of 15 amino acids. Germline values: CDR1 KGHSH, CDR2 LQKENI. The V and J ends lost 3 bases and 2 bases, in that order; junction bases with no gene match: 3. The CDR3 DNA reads TGTGCCAGCTCACCGGGCGGGGGGACCTACAATGAGCAGTTCTTC. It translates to CASSPGGGTYNEQFF.

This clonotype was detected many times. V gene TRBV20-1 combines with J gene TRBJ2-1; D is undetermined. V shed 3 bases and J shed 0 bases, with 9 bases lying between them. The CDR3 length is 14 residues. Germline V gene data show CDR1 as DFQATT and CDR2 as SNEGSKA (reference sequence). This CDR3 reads CSASVRSSYNEQFF. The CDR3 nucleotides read TGCAGTGCTAGTGTGCGGAGCTCCTACAATGAGCAGTTCTTC.